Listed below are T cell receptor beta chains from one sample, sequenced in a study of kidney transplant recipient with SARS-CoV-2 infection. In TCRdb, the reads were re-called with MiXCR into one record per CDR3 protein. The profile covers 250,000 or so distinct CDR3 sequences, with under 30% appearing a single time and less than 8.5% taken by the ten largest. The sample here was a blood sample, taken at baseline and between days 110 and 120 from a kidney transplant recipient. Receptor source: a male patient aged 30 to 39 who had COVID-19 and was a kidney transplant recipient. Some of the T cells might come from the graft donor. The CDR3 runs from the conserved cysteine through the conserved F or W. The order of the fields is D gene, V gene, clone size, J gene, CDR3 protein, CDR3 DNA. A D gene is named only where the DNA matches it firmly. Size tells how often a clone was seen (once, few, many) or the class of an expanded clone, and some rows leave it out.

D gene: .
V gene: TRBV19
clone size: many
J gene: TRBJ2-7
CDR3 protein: CASSIGGQSYEQYF
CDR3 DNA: TGTGCCAGTAGTATAGGGGGCCAGTCCTACGAGCAGTACTTC

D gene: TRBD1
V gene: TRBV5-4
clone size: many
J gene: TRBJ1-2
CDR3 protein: CASSLAGGGGYTF
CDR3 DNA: TGTGCCAGCAGCTTGGCAGGGGGGGGCGGCTACACCTTC

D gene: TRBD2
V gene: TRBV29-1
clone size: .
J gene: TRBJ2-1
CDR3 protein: CSAAGLAANNEQFF
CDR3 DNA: TGCAGCGCCGCCGGTCTAGCGGCGAACAATGAGCAGTTCTTC

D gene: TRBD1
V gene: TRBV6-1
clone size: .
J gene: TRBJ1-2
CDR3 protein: CASRRRQGEGYGYTF
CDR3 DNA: TGTGCCAGCAGAAGAAGACAGGGCGAAGGCTATGGCTACACCTTC

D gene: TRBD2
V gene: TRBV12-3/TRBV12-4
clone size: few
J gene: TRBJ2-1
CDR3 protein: CASVDSGRYNEQFF
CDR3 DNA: TGTGCCAGCGTTGATAGCGGGAGGTACAATGAGCAGTTCTTC

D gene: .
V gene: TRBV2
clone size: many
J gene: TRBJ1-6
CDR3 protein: CASKGEWNNSPLHF
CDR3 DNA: TGTGCCAGCAAGGGGGAATGGAATAATTCACCCCTCCACTTT

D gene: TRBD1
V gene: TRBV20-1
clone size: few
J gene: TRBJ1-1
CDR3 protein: CSARDYTGANTEAFF
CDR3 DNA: TGCAGTGCTAGAGACTATACAGGGGCGAACACTGAAGCTTTCTTT

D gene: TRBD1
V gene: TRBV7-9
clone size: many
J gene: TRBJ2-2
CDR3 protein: CASSPDRAKGGTGELFF
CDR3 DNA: TGTGCCAGCAGCCCGGACAGGGCGAAGGGTGGCACCGGGGAGCTGTTTTTT

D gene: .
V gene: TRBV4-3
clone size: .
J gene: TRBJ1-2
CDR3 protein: CASSNRGRRKAYGYTF
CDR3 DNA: TGCGCCAGCAGCAACAGAGGACGTCGAAAGGCCTATGGCTACACCTTC

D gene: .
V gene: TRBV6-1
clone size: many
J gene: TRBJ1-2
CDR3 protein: CASSEESCIGKTYGYTF
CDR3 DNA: TGTGCCAGCAGTGAAGAGTCCTGCATCGGAAAGACCTATGGCTACACCTTC

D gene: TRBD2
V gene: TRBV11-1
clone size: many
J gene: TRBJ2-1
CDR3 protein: CASSLGGGGLYNEQFF
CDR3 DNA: TGTGCCAGCAGCTTAGGGGGCGGGGGACTTTACAATGAGCAGTTCTTC

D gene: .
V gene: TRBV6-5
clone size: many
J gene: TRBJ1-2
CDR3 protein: CASSLLNSMRKTYGYTF
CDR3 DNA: TGTGCCAGCAGTTTATTGAACTCTATGCGAAAGACCTATGGCTATACCTTC

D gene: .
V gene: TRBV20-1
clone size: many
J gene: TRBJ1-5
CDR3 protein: CSTQPTAPNQPQHF
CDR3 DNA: TGCAGTACTCAACCTACGGCGCCGAATCAGCCCCAGCATTTT

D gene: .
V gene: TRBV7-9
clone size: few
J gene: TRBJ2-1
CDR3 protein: CASSRQRTRNEQFF
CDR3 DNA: TGTGCCAGCAGCAGGCAGAGGACCCGCAATGAGCAGTTCTTC

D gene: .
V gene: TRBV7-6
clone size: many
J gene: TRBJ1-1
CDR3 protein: CASSLEGGFF
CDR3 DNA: TGTGCCAGCAGTCTCGAGGGGGGATTCTTT

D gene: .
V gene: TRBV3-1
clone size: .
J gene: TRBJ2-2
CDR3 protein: CAGSTINPISGLTGELFF
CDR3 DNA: TGTGCCGGCAGCACAATAAATCCCATTTCAGGCTTGACCGGGGAGCTGTTTTTT

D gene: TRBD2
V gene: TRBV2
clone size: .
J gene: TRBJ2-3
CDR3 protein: CASGMDDWGGQYF
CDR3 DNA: TGTGCCAGCGGGATGGACGACTGGGGGGGGCAGTATTTT

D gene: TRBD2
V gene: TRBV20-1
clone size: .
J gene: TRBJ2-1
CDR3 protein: CSARDEVGTSGGIYNEQFF
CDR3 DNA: TGCAGTGCTAGAGATGAAGTAGGGACTAGCGGGGGGATTTACAATGAGCAGTTCTTC

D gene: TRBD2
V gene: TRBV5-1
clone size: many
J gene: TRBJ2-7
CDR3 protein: CASSFGTSGPTYEQYF
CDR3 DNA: TGCGCCAGCAGCTTCGGGACTAGCGGCCCGACCTACGAGCAGTACTTC

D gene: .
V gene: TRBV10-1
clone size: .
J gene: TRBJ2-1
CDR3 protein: CASSEIGQGYNEQFF
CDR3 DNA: TGCGCCAGCAGTGAGATAGGACAAGGCTACAATGAGCAGTTCTTC

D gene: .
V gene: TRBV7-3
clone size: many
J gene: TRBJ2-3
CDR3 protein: CASSSYRTDTQYF
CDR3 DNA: TGTGCCAGCAGCTCATACAGGACAGATACGCAGTATTTT

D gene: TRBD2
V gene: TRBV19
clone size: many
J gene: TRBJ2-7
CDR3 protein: CASSTTGTSVPNSGATYEQYF
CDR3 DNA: TGTGCCAGTAGTACTACCGGGACTAGCGTCCCGAATTCGGGCGCCACCTACGAGCAGTACTTC

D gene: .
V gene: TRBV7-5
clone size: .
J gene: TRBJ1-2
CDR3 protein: CISVPEPAIEVGKTYGYTF
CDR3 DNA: .

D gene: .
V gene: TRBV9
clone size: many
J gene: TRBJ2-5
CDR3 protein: CASSVDQGDWETQYF
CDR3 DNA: TGTGCCAGCAGCGTAGACCAGGGAGATTGGGAGACCCAGTACTTC

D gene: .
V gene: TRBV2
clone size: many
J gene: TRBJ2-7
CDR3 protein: CASSAGFSEQYF
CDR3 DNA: TGTGCCAGCAGTGCGGGCTTCTCTGAGCAGTACTTC

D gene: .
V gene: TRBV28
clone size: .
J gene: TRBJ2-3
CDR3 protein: CASSRWRDTDTQYF
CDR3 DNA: TGTGCCAGCAGCCGCTGGCGAGACACAGATACGCAGTATTTT

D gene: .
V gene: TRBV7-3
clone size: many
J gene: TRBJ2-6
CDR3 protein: CASSLEGTGANVLTF
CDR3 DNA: TGTGCCAGCAGCTTAGAGGGTACCGGGGCCAACGTCCTGACTTTC

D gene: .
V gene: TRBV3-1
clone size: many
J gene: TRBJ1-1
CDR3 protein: CASSYVHPISIRTEAFF
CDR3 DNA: TGTGCCAGCAGCTATGTTCATCCCATTTCAATTCGCACTGAAGCTTTCTTT

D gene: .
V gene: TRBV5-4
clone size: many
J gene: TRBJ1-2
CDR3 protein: CASSLGGDYGYTF
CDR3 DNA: TGTGCCAGCAGCTTAGGAGGGGACTATGGCTACACCTTC

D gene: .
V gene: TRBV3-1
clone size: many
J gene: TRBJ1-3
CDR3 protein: CASSPRHDSGNTIYF
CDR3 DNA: TGTGCCAGCAGCCCCCGACATGACTCTGGAAACACCATATATTTT

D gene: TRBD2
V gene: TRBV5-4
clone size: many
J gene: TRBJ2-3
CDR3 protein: CASSLGGLAGAYTDTQYF
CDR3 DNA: TGTGCCAGCAGCTTGGGGGGACTAGCGGGAGCCTACACAGATACGCAGTATTTT